This T cell receptor beta chain was recovered during a study of blood T cell repertoires in COVID-19. Study summary: The United States, Italy and Spain provided the acute and convalescent COVID-19 samples. PBMCs, B-cell-depleted T cells, or T cells provided the cDNA or gDNA that made up the material.

Original processing notes: Nucleated cell number was recorded as an estimate derived from reference gene primer amplification. Assay used: immunoSEQ multiplex PCR; TCRdb lists only in-frame clones, some missing. V, J and clone size are those of that table, while D and trimming were read from the DNA. The sample gives a few hundred thousand clones, roughly 87% of which show up once; 3% is in the top ten. The germline V gene has CDR1 MNHEY and CDR2 SVGAGI. The CDR3 consists of 13 residues. V was pared by 0 bases and J by 6 bases, with 9 bases between. The sequence was collected from a man aged 18 to 30 with active or convalescent COVID-19. This chain uses TRBV6-5 with TRBJ2-7; D is uncertain. The sample consisted of peripheral blood. The DNA of the CDR3 is TGTGCCAGCAGTTACTCGAGCTCCGGCGAGCAGTACTTC. Protein: CASSYSSSGEQYF.